This TCR beta chain was recovered during a study of CD8+CD57+ T cells in acquired aplastic anemia. Across the whole study: Yields of DNA that came from sorted CD4+ and CD8+ cells averaged about 3 ug. Findings and caveats of the study: Found in both controls and patients were approximately 30 CD8+ CDR3 sequences.

All patients picked for sequencing had shown, by flow cytometry, an expansion of CD8+CD57+ cells. When blood sampling took place, the patients had received no therapy. V gave up 4 bases and J gave up 4 bases; unmatched junction bases: 6. Germline V gene sequence: CDR1 MGHDK, CDR2 SYGVNS. This CDR3 region has 15 residues. Genomic DNA served as template for TCR beta VDJ and CDR3 profiling. TCRdb ran MiXCR on the reads and lists one entry per CDR3 protein. Of hundreds of thousands of distinct CDR3 sequences in the sample, approximately 32% were seen once. Concerning this clonotype: Its antigen remains unknown.

The sequencing sample was made of sorted CD4+, CD8+, or CD8+CD57+ T cells (not recorded which) from PBMCs. The V call is TRBV25-1, the J call TRBJ2-1; 8 nucleotides agree with TRBD1. This sequence originates from a human donor with aplastic anemia. The CDR3 coding sequence is TGTGCCAGCAGTGCCCCGGACAGGGCGTACAATGAGCAGTTCTTC. It codes for CASSAPDRAYNEQFF.